The 25 T cell receptor beta chains given below trace back to one sample, sequenced in a study of control samples from healthy donors and cancer patients (dated by TCRdb to 2020 to 2022). Library prep was done by the immunoSEQ multiplex PCR assay. TCRdb provides this immuneACCESS table in a form limited to in-frame rearrangements. Some clones are lacking; in checked studies, under half of them reflect an unresolved V gene, and why the rest are absent is not known. This sample lists around 110,000 clones; 85% to 90% were detected once. Over 2% of the sample is in the top ten clones. The sample was blood. Receptor source: a woman in her seventies in good health.

In DNA, the CDR3 is TGTGCCACCAGTGATCCCAGGGATGTCCCCGGGGAGCTGTTTTTT. Its translation: CATSDPRDVPGELFF. The V call is TRBV24-1, the J call TRBJ2-2; D may be TRBD1 (5 bases). V dropped 3 bases and J dropped 6 bases, with 13 bases sitting between them. The germline gives CDR1 KGHDR, CDR2 SFDVKD. The CDR3 sequence is 15 residues long.

The rearrangement links TRBV7-6 to TRBJ2-3; 8 bases map to TRBD2. The junction had 13 bases not matched to a gene; V was cut back by 5 bases and J by 6 bases. The germline V gene encodes CDR1 SGHVS and CDR2 FNYEAQ. This CDR3 comprises 16 residues. The CDR3 DNA reads as TGTGCCAGCAGCCCTCGCGGCGGGGGGAGCGTGGATACGCAGTATTTT. Its protein is CASSPRGGGSVDTQYF.

The chain is built from TRBV6-4 and TRBJ2-1; the D gene could be TRBD1 or TRBD2 (6 bases each). Looked up from germline, CDR1 is MRHNA and CDR2 is SNTAGT. The CDR3 runs to 16 residues. V lost 0 bases and J 2 bases, leaving 11 bases between the germline ends. CDR3 DNA sequence: TGTGCCAGCAGTGACTCGGCCGGGGGCCCCTACAATGAGCAGTTCTTC. Residues: CASSDSAGGPYNEQFF.

This clone was seen more than once but under ten times. V and J are TRBV21-1 and TRBJ1-5. TRBV21-1 is marked as a pseudogene. This CDR3 contains 15 residues. CDR3 sequence (DNA): TGTGCCAGCAGCAAAGTCAGGGGCGGGAGGCAGCCCCAGCATTTT. This sequence encodes CASSKVRGGRQPQHF.

V usage is TRBV6-2 or TRBV6-3 and J usage is TRBJ1-5, with TRBD1 matching 10 bases. The junction had 6 bases not matched to a gene; V was cut back by 3 bases and J by 7 bases. Germline V gene lookup returns CDR1 MNHEY and CDR2 SVGEGT. The CDR3 extends over 15 amino acids. CDR3 sequence (DNA): TGTGCCAGCAGTTATTGGGGACAGGGGTTCCAGCCCCAGCATTTT. It is translated as CASSYWGQGFQPQHF.

The chain is built from TRBV2 and TRBJ1-1; 8 nucleotides align to TRBD1. In germline, CDR1 is SNHLY, CDR2 FYNNEI. V was pared by 7 bases and J by 8 bases, with 12 bases of the junction left unmatched. CDR3 length: 14 residues. The CDR3 spells CASTGGVTGGEAFF. DNA for the CDR3: TGTGCCAGCACCGGTGGGGTTACAGGGGGGGAAGCTTTCTTT.

This clone turned up a few times. The chain couples TRBV5-1 to TRBJ2-5; 9 bases are shared with TRBD2. V lost 2 bases to trimming and J lost 4 bases; unmatched junction nucleotides: 6. The CDR3 is 15 residues long. CDR1 SGHRS and CDR2 YFSETQ come from the germline V gene. CDR3 nucleotides: TGCGCCAGCAGCTTTGGTCTAGCGGGGTTAGAGACCCAGTACTTC. Translation gives CASSFGLAGLETQYF.

The chain is built from TRBV3-1 (or the pseudogene TRBV3-2) and TRBJ1-1, with D unresolved. V lost 4 bases to trimming and J lost 5 bases, with 11 bases between them. CDR3 length: 13 residues. Per germline, CDR1 LGHDT and CDR2 YNNKEL (reference sequence). The CDR3 DNA sequence: TGTGCCAGCAGCCTTGAAGGTCTGACTGAAGCTTTCTTT. This translates into CASSLEGLTEAFF.

This sequence joins TRBV5-1 and TRBJ2-2, with 9 nucleotides matching TRBD1. Germline V lookup: CDR1 SGHRS, CDR2 YFSETQ. CDR3 length: 15 amino acids. The V and J ends lost 4 bases and 3 bases, in that order; junction bases with no gene match: 4. The DNA of the CDR3 is TGCGCCAGCAGCCAAAGACAGGGGGACACCGGGGAGCTGTTTTTT. Translating gives CASSQRQGDTGELFF.

V and J are TRBV7-8 and TRBJ2-5, with no clear D. The CDR3 covers 17 residues. Trimming stripped 0 bases from V and 5 bases from J, with 19 bases between. Germline V gene lookup returns CDR1 SGHVS and CDR2 FQNEAQ. The CDR3 loop reads CASSLALGFFSGETQYF. CDR3 DNA: TGTGCCAGCAGCTTAGCCCTCGGATTTTTCAGTGGGGAGACCCAGTACTTC. The whole variable domain, remainder taken from reference TRBV7-8 and TRBJ2-5, is GAGVSQSPRYKVAKRGQDVALRCDPISGHVSLFWYQQALGQGPEFLTYFQNEAQLDKSGLPSDRFFAERPEGSVSTLKIQRTQQEDSAVYLCASSLALGFFSGETQYFGPGTRLLVL.

The chain employs TRBV2 and TRBJ1-2; perhaps TRBD1 as D (5 bases). Per the germline V gene, CDR1 is SNHLY and CDR2 is FYNNEI. There are 13 residues in the CDR3. The V gene lost 4 bases and the J gene lost 8 bases, with 14 bases spanning the gap. The CDR3 nucleotides are TGTGCCAGCAGTGTGTCCAGGGCAAGCGGCTACACCTTC. This codes for CASSVSRASGYTF.

The chain couples TRBV5-1 to TRBJ2-5, with 11 nucleotides matching TRBD2. The CDR3 consists of 14 residues. Germline V CDR1 and CDR2: SGHRS, YFSETQ. Germline trimming cut 2 bases from V and 5 bases from J; bases unmatched to any gene: 2. DNA of the CDR3: TGCGCCAGCAGCTTTAGCGGGGGGGAGGAGACCCAGTACTTC. Encoded protein: CASSFSGGEETQYF. Full variable domain (rest looked up from reference TRBV5-1 and TRBJ2-5): KAGVTQTPRYLIKTRGQQVTLSCSPISGHRSVSWYQQTPGQGLQFLFEYFSETQRNKGNFPGRFSGRQFSNSRSEMNVSTLELGDSALYLCASSFSGGEETQYFGPGTRLLVL.

The CDR3 loop reads CASTLPGLGAQYF. CDR3 sequence (DNA): TGTGCCAGCACCTTACCGGGGCTCGGGGCCCAGTACTTC. J is TRBJ2-5 and V is TRBV6-5, with D tentatively TRBD1 or TRBD2 (5 bases each). Germline CDR1 reads MNHEY; CDR2 reads SVGAGI. Trimming shortened V by 7 bases and J by 9 bases, and 18 bases separated the two germline ends. CDR3 length equals 13 residues.

The V and J genes are TRBV28 and TRBJ1-2; no reliable D call. V was cut by 7 bases and J by 1 base, with 10 bases left in between. CDR1 and CDR2 (germline): MDHEN, SYDVKM. This CDR3 has 13 residues. The chain's CDR3 is CASKISGNYGYTF. CDR3 bases: TGTGCCAGCAAAATTAGTGGTAACTATGGCTACACCTTC.

The chain combines TRBV3-1 (or the pseudogene TRBV3-2) with TRBJ1-1; the D gene is possibly TRBD1 (5 bases). Trimming left V 6 bases short and J 2 bases short, with 19 bases between. This CDR3 has 16 residues. Germline V gene data show CDR1 as LGHDT and CDR2 as YNNKEL (reference sequence). The CDR3: CASRPTDVGDNTEAFF. CDR3 in DNA: TGTGCCAGCAGGCCAACGGACGTGGGGGATAACACTGAAGCTTTCTTT.

The rearrangement uses TRBV27 and TRBJ1-1, with D unresolved. V lost 5 bases and J 3 bases, leaving 16 bases between the germline ends. Germline CDR1 reads MNHEY; CDR2 reads SMNVEV (reference sequence). The CDR3 runs to 15 residues. The CDR3 bases are TGTGCCAGCAGTACCCGACCGTATGGGGACACTGAAGCTTTCTTT. Translating it yields CASSTRPYGDTEAFF.

The chain couples TRBV19 to TRBJ2-1, with D tentatively TRBD1 (6 bases). Trimming left V 7 bases short and J 6 bases short, with 16 bases between. CDR3 length: 14 amino acids. Germline V CDR1 and CDR2: LNHDA, SQIVND (reference sequence). In DNA, the CDR3 is TGTGCCAGTACCGCCCGGGCAGGGGTCAATGAGCAGTTCTTC. Its protein is CASTARAGVNEQFF. Combining the CDR3 with reference TRBV19 and TRBJ2-1 gives the whole variable domain DGGITQSPKYLFRKEGQNVTLSCEQNLNHDAMYWYRQDPGQGLRLIYYSQIVNDFQKGDIAEGYSVSREKKESFPLTVTSAQKNPTAFYLCASTARAGVNEQFFGPGTRLTVL.

V is TRBV5-1 and J is TRBJ2-7, with 7 bases that match TRBD1. This CDR3 contains 15 residues. Germline V gene sequence: CDR1 SGHRS, CDR2 YFSETQ. V lost 0 bases, J lost 6 bases, and 9 bases stayed unmatched. DNA of the CDR3: TGCGCCAGCAGCTTGGGAGGGGGCGAAGTAGGCGAGCAGTACTTC. Translated: CASSLGGGEVGEQYF.

The J gene is TRBJ1-5, the V gene TRBV5-1; D uncertain. V was cut by 4 bases and J by 11 bases, with 16 bases left in between. Looked up from germline, CDR1 is SGHRS and CDR2 is YFSETQ. The CDR3 consists of 13 residues. DNA of the CDR3: TGCGCCAGCAGCCTAGGACTGGGATGGGCCCAGCATTTT. This encodes CASSLGLGWAQHF.

The rearrangement links TRBV5-1 to TRBJ2-1; perhaps TRBD1 as D (6 bases). V dropped 2 bases and J dropped 3 bases, with 15 bases sitting between them. The CDR3 has 16 residues. Germline loops: CDR1 SGHRS, CDR2 YFSETQ. The CDR3 region has the DNA TGCGCCAGCAGCTTTCAGGGGAAAGGGGGCTACAATGAGCAGTTCTTC. This gives the protein CASSFQGKGGYNEQFF.

This chain joins TRBV18 and TRBJ1-1, with TRBD1 as a possible D gene (5 bases). This CDR3 has 14 amino acids. CDR1 is KGHSH, CDR2 LQKENI, per germline. V was pared by 1 base and J by 3 bases, with 9 bases between. The CDR3 DNA is TGTGCCAGCTCACCACAGGGACGGGACACTGAAGCTTTCTTT. This sequence encodes CASSPQGRDTEAFF.

The chain employs TRBV19 and TRBJ1-2, with 7 bases fitting TRBD1. Germline lookup yields CDR1 LNHDA and CDR2 SQIVND (reference sequence). There are 17 residues in the CDR3. V lost 4 bases to trimming and J lost 4 bases; unmatched junction nucleotides: 15. In DNA form, the CDR3 reads TGTGCCAGTAGTACGGGGAGGGTAGAGGGGGCGACCTATGGCTACACCTTC. As protein: CASSTGRVEGATYGYTF.

The chain couples TRBV5-1 to TRBJ2-3; 12 bases align to TRBD2. Germline V lookup: CDR1 SGHRS, CDR2 YFSETQ. The ends lost 4 bases at V and 7 bases at J; junction bases unmatched: 10. There are 16 residues in the CDR3. The DNA for the CDR3 is TGCGCCAGCAGCAAGTCGCTAGCGGGGGGGATAAATACGCAGTATTTT. This gives the protein CASSKSLAGGINTQYF.

The V call is TRBV10-3, the J call TRBJ1-1; possible D gene TRBD1, 5 bases. CDR3 length: 15 residues. CDR1 ENHRY and CDR2 SYGVKD come from the germline V gene. Trimming shortened V by 2 bases and J by 2 bases, and 12 bases separated the two germline ends. The CDR3 sequence: CAISEPGPVNTEAFF. The CDR3 DNA sequence: TGTGCCATCAGTGAGCCGGGACCGGTAAACACTGAAGCTTTCTTT.

The chain is built from TRBV3-1 (or the pseudogene TRBV3-2) and TRBJ2-5; D perhaps matches TRBD1 (7 bases). This CDR3 is 15 amino acids long. V gave up 0 bases and J gave up 5 bases, with 13 bases separating them. Germline V gene sequence: CDR1 LGHDT, CDR2 YNNKEL (reference sequence). The CDR3 DNA reads TGTGCCAGCAGCCAAGACCCCAGGGGGAGGGAGACCCAGTACTTC. Translated: CASSQDPRGRETQYF.